These T cell receptor beta chains were read from a single sample in a study of T cell changes during pregnancy in multiple sclerosis. The table came from immunoSEQ multiplex PCR; TCRdb's copy has only in-frame clones and leaves some out. This sample carries about 23,000 clones, around 88% of them seen once, and the ten largest clones take under 1.3%. Source: CD4+ T cells from peripheral blood mononuclear cells, taken in the first trimester of pregnancy. Receptor source: a female donor in good health, enrolled as a control in a pregnancy study. Both conserved end residues are part of each CDR3. Clone size, where shown, is once, few, many, or a class for clones that have expanded.

v_call: TRBV5-6; cdr3_length: 15; j_call: TRBJ2-1; clone_size: -; cdr3_aa: CASSFRQGAYNEQFF
v_call: TRBV18; cdr3_length: 13; j_call: TRBJ2-7; clone_size: once; cdr3_aa: CASSPTGEGEQYF
v_call: TRBV9; cdr3_length: 12; j_call: TRBJ1-1; clone_size: few; cdr3_aa: CASSRLGTEAFF
v_call: TRBV9; cdr3_length: 13; j_call: TRBJ2-5; clone_size: -; cdr3_aa: CASSGREMGTQYF
v_call: TRBV2; cdr3_length: 13; j_call: TRBJ2-5; clone_size: -; cdr3_aa: CASSAGESETQYF
v_call: TRBV5-1; cdr3_length: 13; j_call: TRBJ2-2; clone_size: -; cdr3_aa: CASSPDSTGELFF
v_call: TRBV19; cdr3_length: 16; j_call: TRBJ1-6; clone_size: -; cdr3_aa: CASSTPGQGRDSPLHF
v_call: TRBV5-1; cdr3_length: 16; j_call: TRBJ2-1; clone_size: -; cdr3_aa: CASSLGYRTSGNEQFF
v_call: TRBV7-3; cdr3_length: 13; j_call: TRBJ2-5; clone_size: -; cdr3_aa: CASSATSTETQYF
v_call: TRBV4-1; cdr3_length: 15; j_call: TRBJ1-1; clone_size: few; cdr3_aa: CASSQLDRPITEAFF
v_call: TRBV30; cdr3_length: 12; j_call: TRBJ1-1; clone_size: -; cdr3_aa: CAWSGRVTEAFF
v_call: TRBV5-6; cdr3_length: 14; j_call: TRBJ2-3; clone_size: -; cdr3_aa: CASSFGVGTDTQYF
v_call: TRBV5-1; cdr3_length: 17; j_call: TRBJ1-4; clone_size: -; cdr3_aa: CASSPGQGGIANEKLFF
v_call: TRBV2; cdr3_length: 11; j_call: TRBJ2-7; clone_size: -; cdr3_aa: CASSDSGQGGF
v_call: TRBV19; cdr3_length: 16; j_call: TRBJ1-6; clone_size: -; cdr3_aa: CASSIKSGRGLGPLHF
v_call: TRBV27; cdr3_length: 15; j_call: TRBJ1-2; clone_size: -; cdr3_aa: CASSLVPGIAYGYTF
v_call: TRBV10-1; cdr3_length: 14; j_call: TRBJ1-5; clone_size: -; cdr3_aa: CASSEGQGGQPQHF
v_call: TRBV10-1; cdr3_length: 16; j_call: TRBJ2-3; clone_size: few; cdr3_aa: CASSESTSGRTDTQYF
v_call: TRBV4-1; cdr3_length: 17; j_call: TRBJ2-1; clone_size: -; cdr3_aa: CASSQGSGGGPLAVQFF
v_call: TRBV19; cdr3_length: 16; j_call: TRBJ2-5; clone_size: -; cdr3_aa: CASSIPLRGIQETQYF
v_call: TRBV7-3; cdr3_length: 15; j_call: TRBJ1-1; clone_size: -; cdr3_aa: CASSWRTGGPTEAFF
v_call: TRBV2; cdr3_length: 16; j_call: TRBJ2-1; clone_size: -; cdr3_aa: CASSAVLAGGRNEQFF
v_call: TRBV30; cdr3_length: 15; j_call: TRBJ2-7; clone_size: -; cdr3_aa: CAWSPVGQGAYEQYF
v_call: TRBV25-1; cdr3_length: 16; j_call: TRBJ2-5; clone_size: once; cdr3_aa: CASSGLAGERGETQYF
v_call: TRBV7-6; cdr3_length: 16; j_call: TRBJ2-1; clone_size: -; cdr3_aa: CASSSALPSGHNEQFF
v_call: TRBV27; cdr3_length: 15; j_call: TRBJ2-1; clone_size: -; cdr3_aa: CASSLGQGVYNEQFF
v_call: TRBV30; cdr3_length: 20; j_call: TRBJ2-3; clone_size: -; cdr3_aa: CAWSVLSPLGQELWGDTQYF
v_call: TRBV7-9; cdr3_length: 8; j_call: TRBJ1-1; clone_size: few; cdr3_aa: CASTEAFF
v_call: TRBV9; cdr3_length: 14; j_call: TRBJ1-2; clone_size: -; cdr3_aa: CASSVEGGNYGYTF
v_call: TRBV5-1; cdr3_length: 14; j_call: TRBJ1-6; clone_size: -; cdr3_aa: CASSFGDINSPLHF
v_call: TRBV30; cdr3_length: 11; j_call: TRBJ1-1; clone_size: -; cdr3_aa: CAWSGEGDAFF
v_call: TRBV5-1; cdr3_length: 14; j_call: TRBJ2-7; clone_size: -; cdr3_aa: CASSLEGVGYEQYF
v_call: TRBV6-1; cdr3_length: 15; j_call: TRBJ2-6; clone_size: -; cdr3_aa: CASNTGLAGANVLTF
v_call: TRBV5-6; cdr3_length: 16; j_call: TRBJ1-2; clone_size: -; cdr3_aa: CASSLVQLPDRYGYTF
v_call: TRBV28; cdr3_length: 15; j_call: TRBJ2-7; clone_size: -; cdr3_aa: CASSLGVVGSYEQYF
v_call: TRBV5-1; cdr3_length: 12; j_call: TRBJ2-3; clone_size: few; cdr3_aa: CASSLALDTQYF
v_call: TRBV19; cdr3_length: 14; j_call: TRBJ1-1; clone_size: once; cdr3_aa: CASSKVGTHPEAFF
v_call: TRBV7-9; cdr3_length: 13; j_call: TRBJ1-2; clone_size: -; cdr3_aa: CASSDGTPGGYTF
v_call: TRBV15; cdr3_length: 17; j_call: TRBJ2-2; clone_size: -; cdr3_aa: CATSSILAAANTGELFF
v_call: TRBV5-4; cdr3_length: 17; j_call: TRBJ1-6; clone_size: -; cdr3_aa: CASSSEDRGNYNSPLHF
v_call: TRBV19; cdr3_length: 15; j_call: TRBJ1-5; clone_size: -; cdr3_aa: CASSAQGTRDQPQHF
v_call: TRBV28; cdr3_length: 20; j_call: TRBJ2-3; clone_size: once; cdr3_aa: CASTLVGTSGSQPLTDTQYF
v_call: TRBV6-5; cdr3_length: 15; j_call: TRBJ1-1; clone_size: -; cdr3_aa: CASTVPGSQNAEAFF
v_call: TRBV25-1; cdr3_length: 13; j_call: TRBJ1-1; clone_size: -; cdr3_aa: CASSEGLGREAFF